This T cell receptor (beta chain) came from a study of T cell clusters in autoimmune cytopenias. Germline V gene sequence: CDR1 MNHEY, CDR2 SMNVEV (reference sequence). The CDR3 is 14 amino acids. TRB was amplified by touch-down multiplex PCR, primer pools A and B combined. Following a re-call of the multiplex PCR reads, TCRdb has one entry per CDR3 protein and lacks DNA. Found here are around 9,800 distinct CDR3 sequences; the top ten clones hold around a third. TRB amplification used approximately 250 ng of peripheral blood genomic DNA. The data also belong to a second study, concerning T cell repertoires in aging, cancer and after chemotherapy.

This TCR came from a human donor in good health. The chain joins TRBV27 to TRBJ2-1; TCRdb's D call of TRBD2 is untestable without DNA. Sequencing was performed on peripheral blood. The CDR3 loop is CASSSISGSDEQFF.